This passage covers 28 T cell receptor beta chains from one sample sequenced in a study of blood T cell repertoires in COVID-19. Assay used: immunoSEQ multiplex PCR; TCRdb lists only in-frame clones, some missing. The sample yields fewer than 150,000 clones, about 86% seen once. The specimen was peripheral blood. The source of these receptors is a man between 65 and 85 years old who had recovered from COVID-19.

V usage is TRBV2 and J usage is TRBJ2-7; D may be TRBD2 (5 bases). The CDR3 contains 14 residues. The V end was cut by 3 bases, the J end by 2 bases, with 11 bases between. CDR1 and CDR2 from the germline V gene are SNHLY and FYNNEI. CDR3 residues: CASSDRRATYEQYF. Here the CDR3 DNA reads TGTGCCAGCAGTGACCGGCGGGCCACCTACGAGCAGTACTTC.

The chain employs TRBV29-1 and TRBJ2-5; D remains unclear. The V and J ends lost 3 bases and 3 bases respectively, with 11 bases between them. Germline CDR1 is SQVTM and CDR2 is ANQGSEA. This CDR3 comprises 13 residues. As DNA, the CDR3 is TGCAGCGTTGATAGGAGCGCAGAAGAGACCCAGTACTTC. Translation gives CSVDRSAEETQYF.

This CDR3 reads CASSYREAQPQHF. CDR3 DNA sequence: TGTGCCAGCAGTTATAGAGAGGCTCAGCCCCAGCATTTT. The chain links TRBV6-5 to TRBJ1-5; no reliable D call. The V and J ends lost 3 bases and 6 bases respectively, with 9 bases between them. Germline CDR1 reads MNHEY; CDR2 reads SVGAGI. The CDR3 loop spans 13 amino acids.

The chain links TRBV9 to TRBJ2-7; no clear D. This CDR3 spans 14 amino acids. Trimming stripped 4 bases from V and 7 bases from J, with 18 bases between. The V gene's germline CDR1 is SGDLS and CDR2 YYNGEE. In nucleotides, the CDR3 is TGTGCCAGCAGCCCCACATCCTCGGGTGTGGAGCAGTACTTC. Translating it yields CASSPTSSGVEQYF.

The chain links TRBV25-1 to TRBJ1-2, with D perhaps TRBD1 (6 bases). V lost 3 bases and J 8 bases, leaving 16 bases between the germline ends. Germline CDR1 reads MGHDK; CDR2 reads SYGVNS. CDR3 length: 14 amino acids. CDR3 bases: TGTGCCAGCAGTGAGACCCGGGGGGCGCGGGGCTACACCTTC. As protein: CASSETRGARGYTF.

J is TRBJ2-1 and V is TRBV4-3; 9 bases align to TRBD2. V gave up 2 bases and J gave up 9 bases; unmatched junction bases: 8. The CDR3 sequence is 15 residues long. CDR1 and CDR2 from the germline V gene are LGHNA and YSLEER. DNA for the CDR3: TGCGCCAGCAGCCAATACGGGCGGGAGGGCGGTGAGCAGTTCTTC. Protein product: CASSQYGREGGEQFF.

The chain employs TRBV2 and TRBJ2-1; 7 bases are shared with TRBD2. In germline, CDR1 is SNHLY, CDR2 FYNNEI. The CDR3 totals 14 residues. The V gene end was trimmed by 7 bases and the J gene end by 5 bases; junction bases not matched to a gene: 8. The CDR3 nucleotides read TGTGCCAGCACTGGTCGGCTAGCGGACAATGAGCAGTTCTTC. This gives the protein CASTGRLADNEQFF.

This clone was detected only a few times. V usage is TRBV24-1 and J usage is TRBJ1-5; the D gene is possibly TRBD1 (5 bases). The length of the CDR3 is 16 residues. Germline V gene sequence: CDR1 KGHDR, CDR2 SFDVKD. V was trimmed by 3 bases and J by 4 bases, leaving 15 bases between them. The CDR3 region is CATSDAQVGVNQPQHF. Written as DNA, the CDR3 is TGTGCCACCAGTGATGCACAGGTGGGTGTTAATCAGCCCCAGCATTTT.

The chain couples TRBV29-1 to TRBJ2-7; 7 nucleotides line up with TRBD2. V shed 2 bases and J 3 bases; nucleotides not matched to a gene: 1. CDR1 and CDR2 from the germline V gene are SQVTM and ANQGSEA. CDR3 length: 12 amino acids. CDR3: CSVEREGYEQYF. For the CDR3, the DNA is TGCAGCGTTGAAAGGGAGGGCTACGAGCAGTACTTC.

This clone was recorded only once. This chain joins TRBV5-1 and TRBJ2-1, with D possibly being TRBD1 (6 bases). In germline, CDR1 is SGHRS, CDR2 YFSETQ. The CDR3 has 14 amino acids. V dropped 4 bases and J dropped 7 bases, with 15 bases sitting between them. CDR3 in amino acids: CASSLTSGVNEQFF. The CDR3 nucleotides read TGCGCCAGCAGCCTCACGTCAGGGGTTAATGAGCAGTTCTTC.

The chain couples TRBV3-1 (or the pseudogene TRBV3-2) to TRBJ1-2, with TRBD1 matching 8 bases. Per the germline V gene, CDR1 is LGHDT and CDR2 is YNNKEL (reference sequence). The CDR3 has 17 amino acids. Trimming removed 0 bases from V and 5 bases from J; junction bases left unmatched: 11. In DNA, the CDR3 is TGTGCCAGCAGCCAAGAGGTTGGACAGGGATCGCTTTATGGCTACACCTTC. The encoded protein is CASSQEVGQGSLYGYTF.

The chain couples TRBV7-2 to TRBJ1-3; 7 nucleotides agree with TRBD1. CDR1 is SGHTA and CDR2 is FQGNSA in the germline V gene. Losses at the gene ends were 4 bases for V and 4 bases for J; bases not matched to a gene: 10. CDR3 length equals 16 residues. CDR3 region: CASSYQTGLEGNTIYF. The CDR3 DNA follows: TGTGCCAGCAGCTACCAGACAGGGCTTGAGGGAAACACCATATATTTT.

CDR3 sequence: CASSLAASGGWGTF. The CDR3 DNA sequence: TGCGCCAGCAGCTTGGCCGCGAGTGGAGGGTGGGGTACCTTC. The chain uses TRBV5-1 and TRBJ1-2; D gene uncertain. Germline values: CDR1 SGHRS, CDR2 YFSETQ. The CDR3 is 14 amino acids. The V end lost 0 bases, the J end lost 14 bases, and 20 bases lay between the germline ends.

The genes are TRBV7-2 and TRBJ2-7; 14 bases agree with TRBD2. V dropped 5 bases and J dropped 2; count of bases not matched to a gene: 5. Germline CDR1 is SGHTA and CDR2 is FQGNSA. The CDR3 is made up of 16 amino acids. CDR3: CASSVTSGRGPYEQYF. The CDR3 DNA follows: TGTGCCAGCAGCGTGACTAGCGGGAGGGGTCCCTACGAGCAGTACTTC.

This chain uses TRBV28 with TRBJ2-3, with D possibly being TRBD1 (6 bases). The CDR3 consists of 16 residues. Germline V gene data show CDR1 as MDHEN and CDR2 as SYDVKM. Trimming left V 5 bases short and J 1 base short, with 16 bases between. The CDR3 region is CASSLWTALRTDTQYF. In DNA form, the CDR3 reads TGTGCCAGCAGTCTCTGGACAGCCTTACGCACAGATACGCAGTATTTT.

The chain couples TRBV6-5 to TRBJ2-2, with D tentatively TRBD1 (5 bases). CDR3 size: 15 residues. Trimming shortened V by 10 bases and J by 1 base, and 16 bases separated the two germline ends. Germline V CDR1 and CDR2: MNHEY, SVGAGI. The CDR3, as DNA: TGTGCCACCACGAGGACAACAAGGAACACCGGGGAGCTGTTTTTT. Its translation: CATTRTTRNTGELFF.

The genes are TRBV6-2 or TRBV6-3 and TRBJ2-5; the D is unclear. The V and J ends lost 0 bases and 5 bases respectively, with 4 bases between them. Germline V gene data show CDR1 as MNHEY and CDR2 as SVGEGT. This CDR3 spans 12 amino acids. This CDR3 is CASSYSEETQYF. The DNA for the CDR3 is TGTGCCAGCAGTTACTCGGAGGAGACCCAGTACTTC.

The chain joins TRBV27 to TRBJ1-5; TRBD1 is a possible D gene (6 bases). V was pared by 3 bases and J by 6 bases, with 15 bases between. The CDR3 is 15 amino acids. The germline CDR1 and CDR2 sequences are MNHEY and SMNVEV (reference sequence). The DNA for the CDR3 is TGTGCCAGCAGTTTCAGGGGCTCGGTCATTCAGCCCCAGCATTTT. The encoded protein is CASSFRGSVIQPQHF.

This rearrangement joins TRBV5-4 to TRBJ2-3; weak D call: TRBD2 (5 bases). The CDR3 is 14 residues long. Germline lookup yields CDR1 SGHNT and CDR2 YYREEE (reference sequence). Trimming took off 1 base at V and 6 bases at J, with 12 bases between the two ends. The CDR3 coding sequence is TGTGCCAGCAGCTTGAAGGGAGATAGTGATACGCAGTATTTT. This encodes CASSLKGDSDTQYF.

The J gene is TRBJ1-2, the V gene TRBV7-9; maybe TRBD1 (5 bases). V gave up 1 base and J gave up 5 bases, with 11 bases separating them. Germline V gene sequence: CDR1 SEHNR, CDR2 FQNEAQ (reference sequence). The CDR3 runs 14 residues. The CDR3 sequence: CASSLGPGGYGYTF. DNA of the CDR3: TGTGCCAGCAGCTTAGGGCCTGGGGGGTATGGCTACACCTTC. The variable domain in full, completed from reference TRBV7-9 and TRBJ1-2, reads DTGVSQNPRHKITKRGQNVTFRCDPISEHNRLYWYRQTLGQGPEFLTYFQNEAQLEKSRLLSDRFSAERPKGSFSTLEIQRTEQGDSAMYLCASSLGPGGYGYTFGSGTRLTVV.

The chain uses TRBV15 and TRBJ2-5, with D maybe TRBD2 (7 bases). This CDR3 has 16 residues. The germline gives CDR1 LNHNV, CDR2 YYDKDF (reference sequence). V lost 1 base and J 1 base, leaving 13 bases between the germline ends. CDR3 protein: CATSRGKGEGQETQYF. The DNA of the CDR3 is TGTGCCACCAGCAGAGGGAAGGGGGAGGGCCAAGAGACCCAGTACTTC.

The CDR3 region has the DNA TGCAGTGCTAGTGCAGGGAGGAACCCCCAGCATTTT. Amino acids: CSASAGRNPQHF. This sequence joins TRBV20-1 and TRBJ1-5, with TRBD1 as a possible D gene (5 bases). Trimming cost V 3 bases and J 10 bases, with 13 bases left between them. This CDR3 spans 12 amino acids. CDR1 and CDR2 from the germline V gene are DFQATT and SNEGSKA (reference sequence).

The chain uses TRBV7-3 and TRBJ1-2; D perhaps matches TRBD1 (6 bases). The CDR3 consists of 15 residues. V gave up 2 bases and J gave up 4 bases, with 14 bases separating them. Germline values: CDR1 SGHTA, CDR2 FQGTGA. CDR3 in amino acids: CASSLLGGSGYGYTF. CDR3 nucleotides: TGTGCCAGCAGCTTACTAGGGGGTAGTGGCTATGGCTACACCTTC.

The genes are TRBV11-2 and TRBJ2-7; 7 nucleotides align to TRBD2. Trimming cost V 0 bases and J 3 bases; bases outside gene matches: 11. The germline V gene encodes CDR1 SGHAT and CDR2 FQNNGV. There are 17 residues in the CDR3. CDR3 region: CASSLDRALAQIYEQYF. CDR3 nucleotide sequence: TGTGCCAGCAGCTTAGATCGAGCACTAGCGCAAATCTACGAGCAGTACTTC.

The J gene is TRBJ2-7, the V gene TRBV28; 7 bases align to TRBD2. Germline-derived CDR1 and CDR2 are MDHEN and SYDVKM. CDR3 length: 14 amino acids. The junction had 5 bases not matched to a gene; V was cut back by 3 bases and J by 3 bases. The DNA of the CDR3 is TGTGCCAGCAGTTTTTTTCGGGGGGACTACGAGCAGTACTTC. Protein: CASSFFRGDYEQYF.

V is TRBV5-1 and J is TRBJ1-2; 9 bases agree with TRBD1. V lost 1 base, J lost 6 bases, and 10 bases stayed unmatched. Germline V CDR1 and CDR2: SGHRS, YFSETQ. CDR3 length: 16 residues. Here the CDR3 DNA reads TGCGCCAGCAGCTTGAGAGCGGACAGGGGAGCAGATGGCTACACCTTC. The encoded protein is CASSLRADRGADGYTF.

CDR3 region: CASSSPFAAYNEQFF. The CDR3 nucleotides read TGTGCCAGTAGCTCCCCGTTCGCGGCCTACAATGAGCAGTTCTTC. V and J are TRBV19 and TRBJ2-1; D is ambiguous. From germline, CDR1 is LNHDA and CDR2 SQIVND (reference sequence). The CDR3 contains 15 residues. V was cut by 6 bases and J by 2 bases, with 14 bases left in between. The variable domain in full, with the rest retrieved from reference TRBV19 and TRBJ2-1, is DGGITQSPKYLFRKEGQNVTLSCEQNLNHDAMYWYRQDPGQGLRLIYYSQIVNDFQKGDIAEGYSVSREKKESFPLTVTSAQKNPTAFYLCASSSPFAAYNEQFFGPGTRLTVL.

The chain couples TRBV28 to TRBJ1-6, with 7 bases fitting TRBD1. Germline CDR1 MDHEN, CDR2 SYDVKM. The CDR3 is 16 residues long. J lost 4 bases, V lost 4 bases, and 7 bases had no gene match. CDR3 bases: TGTGCCAGCAGTTCCTCGACAGGGCGGTATAATTCACCCCTCCACTTT. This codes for CASSSSTGRYNSPLHF.